The clone carrying this T cell receptor beta chain was picked up many times. Its target is unknown. Library construction for TCR beta used iRepertoire HTBI primers and Arm-PCR of CDR3 regions. TCRdb reanalysed the multiplex PCR reads using MiXCR and keeps one entry per CDR3 protein. This sample has some 450,000 distinct CDR3 sequences, with 16% found just once. This entry belongs to a study of regulatory T cells in long-lasting Graves disease. Specified time point: newly diagnosed GD, antithyroid drugs for less than 3 months. There was RNA extracted from PBMCs, and the TCR library was made from it. Graves' disease diagnosis followed American Thyroid Association guidelines. Recruitment took place at an endocrinology department in Xi'an, China. The study, taken as a whole, reports: Persistent disease showed a preference for TRBV28, TRBJ1-2 and TRBJ2-5.

This CDR3 is 13 amino acids long. Trimming removed 5 bases from V and 5 bases from J; junction bases left unmatched: 3. Germline loops: CDR1 SGHAT, CDR2 FQNNGV. These data were also reused for a study on T cells in Graves' hyperthyroidism and ophthalmopathy.

The chain has TRBV11-2 and TRBJ2-7, with 10 positions matching TRBD1. This sequence originates from a woman aged 30 to 39 with Graves disease. The material sequenced was peripheral blood mononuclear cells (PBMCs), taken at new diagnosis, from a patient treated with antithyroid drugs. As DNA, the CDR3 is TGTGCCAGCAGCGGGACAGGGGACAACGAGCAGTACTTC. This translates into CASSGTGDNEQYF.